This entry concerns a single T cell receptor (beta chain). Data came from immunoSEQ multiplex PCR; TCRdb stores just in-frame clones and leaves some out. The table shows about 51,000 clones, with roughly nine tenths occurring only once. The CDR3 extends over 13 amino acids. Germline assignment: CDR1 GTSNPN and CDR2 SVGIG (reference sequence). V lost 4 bases to trimming and J lost 5 bases; unmatched junction nucleotides: 3. This entry is derived from a study of T cell clones after liver transplantation. This chain uses TRBV30 with TRBJ1-4, with TRBD1 matching 8 bases. The source was CD8+ T cells from blood, collected 12 months after liver transplant. The clonotype was recovered from a human patient who received a liver transplant. The T cells may come from the graft donor. CDR3: CAWKGQENEKLFF. DNA for the CDR3: TGTGCCTGGAAGGGACAGGAGAATGAAAAACTGTTTTTT.